A selection of T cell receptor beta chains follows, all from one sample in a study of blood T cell repertoires in COVID-19. Here immunoSEQ multiplex PCR was the method, and the copy in TCRdb shows in-frame clones only, minus some. Among approximately 290,000 clones listed, roughly 84% were seen once. Sequencing input: peripheral blood. The source of these receptors is a person between 65 and 80 years old with COVID-19, enrolled during active disease. The CDR3 runs from the conserved cysteine through the conserved F or W. Each record gives: V gene, clone size, CDR3 protein. Rows give clone size only sometimes, using once, few, many, or a class for an expanded clone.

V: TRBV3-1/TRBV3-2
size: -
CDR3: CASSQAGGNYEQYF

V: TRBV2
size: -
CDR3: CASRAGRGKNTEAFF

V: TRBV12-2
size: -
CDR3: CASRLALYTF

V: TRBV18
size: -
CDR3: CASSPTGGGNIEKLFF

V: TRBV6-5
size: -
CDR3: CASSPREKKLFF

V: TRBV18
size: -
CDR3: CASSPTGMANYGYTF

V: TRBV7-8
size: few
CDR3: CASSNINRGPYEQYF

V: TRBV5-4
size: -
CDR3: CASSLDQGRVDEQYF

V: TRBV6-1
size: -
CDR3: CASSEAASGNYEQYF

V: TRBV21-1
size: -
CDR3: CASGLSVNPYNEQFF

V: TRBV4-1
size: -
CDR3: CASSQFEGTDTQYF

V: TRBV28
size: -
CDR3: CASSLVGGVNTEAFF

V: TRBV7-2
size: -
CDR3: CASSRRGGSYNEQFF

V: TRBV5-6
size: -
CDR3: CASSFFRSDVQYF

V: TRBV2
size: few
CDR3: CASSAPGGFNYGYTF

V: TRBV7-2
size: -
CDR3: CASSPGRAGHEQYF

V: TRBV12-3/TRBV12-4
size: -
CDR3: CASSAGVYEQYF

V: TRBV28
size: -
CDR3: CASIDSTNYGYTF

V: TRBV19
size: -
CDR3: CASSTPGQGLYGYTF

V: TRBV9
size: few
CDR3: CASSVEPNTDTQYF

V: TRBV15
size: -
CDR3: CATSRAASASYEQYF

V: TRBV4-1
size: once
CDR3: CASSQEGQGPDEQYF

V: TRBV6-1
size: few
CDR3: CASSGAAGKMNTEAFF

V: TRBV5-1
size: -
CDR3: CASTFGREPRTTGLETQYF

V: TRBV15
size: -
CDR3: CATSRDLRLNNEQFF

V: TRBV7-2
size: -
CDR3: CASSSYQETQYF

V: TRBV28
size: -
CDR3: CATRTRNTGELFF

V: TRBV6-5
size: -
CDR3: CASSYQGATDTQYF

V: TRBV2
size: -
CDR3: CASRTTIFLRTGEYGYTF

V: TRBV28
size: -
CDR3: CASSLGREVSPLHF

V: TRBV27
size: -
CDR3: CASNPAGVNTEAFF

V: TRBV14
size: -
CDR3: CASSQDPSLKEAFF

V: TRBV28
size: few
CDR3: CASSGPRQNQPQHF

V: TRBV13
size: -
CDR3: CASSLGTSGRNEQFF

V: TRBV7-9
size: -
CDR3: CASSKTGEAFF

V: TRBV18
size: -
CDR3: CASSEGQSNQPQHF

V: TRBV2
size: -
CDR3: CASNRGGIMNTEAFF

V: TRBV27
size: -
CDR3: CASSGGLAGGPGYNEQFF

V: TRBV30
size: -
CDR3: CAWFSGGRRGYTF

V: TRBV7-9
size: -
CDR3: CASSKTGETQYF

V: TRBV20-1
size: -
CDR3: CSASTSPSSYEQYF

V: TRBV28
size: once
CDR3: CASSLGARTWHEQYF

V: TRBV6-4
size: -
CDR3: CANLRGMNYEQYF

V: TRBV3-1/TRBV3-2
size: -
CDR3: CASSHRSSYNEQFF

V: TRBV14
size: few
CDR3: CASSQGGPYNEQFF

V: TRBV12-3/TRBV12-4
size: -
CDR3: CASSLRLAEAFF